This paragraph covers one T cell receptor (beta chain) sequence. Its cognate antigen is unknown. CDR3 length: 15 residues. CDR1 is SGHRS, CDR2 YFSETQ, per germline. V lost 4 bases, J lost 0 bases, and 7 bases stayed unmatched. The data were produced by immunoSEQ multiplex PCR, yet TCRdb's version contains in-frame clones alone and is incomplete. The profile shows about 110,000 clones, approximately 83% of them singletons. The data are from a study of T cell responses to AZD1222 COVID-19 vaccine. About the research overall: Samples with a second dose at about 4 or about 12 weeks were pooled together.

Overall study results and limits: Reportedly, close to half of spike-specific TCRs are directed against unmutated variant regions.

The clonotype originates from an adult in good health. V and J are TRBV5-1 and TRBJ2-7; TRBD1 aligns across 7 bases. This specimen consisted of peripheral blood, obtained on day 0 of AZD1222 vaccination. As DNA, the CDR3 is TGCGCCAGCAGCACCAGACAGGGAAGCTCCTACGAGCAGTACTTC. Its protein is CASSTRQGSSYEQYF.